These T cell receptor beta chains were read from a single sample in a study of blood T cell repertoires in COVID-19. Using immunoSEQ multiplex PCR, the repertoire was profiled, and TCRdb retains in-frame clones only, with some absent. The sample yields around 220,000 clones, roughly 82% seen once. The source material was peripheral blood. Receptors originate from a woman of 80 years or more with active or convalescent COVID-19. Each CDR3 is given with its conserved first and last residue. A D gene is named only where the DNA matches it firmly. The size field is filled for only some rows; it gives once, few, many or a size class.

CDR3 DNA | CDR3 protein | clone size | D gene | CDR3 length | J gene | V gene
TGTGCCAGTAGTATCCGACAGGACTACAATGAGCAGTTCTTC | CASSIRQDYNEQFF | once | - | 14 | TRBJ2-1 | TRBV19
TGTGCCAGCAGACCTTCTCGGGCAGGGGACGGGTTCTTC | CASRPSRAGDGFF | once | - | 13 | TRBJ2-1 | TRBV27
TGTGCCAGCAGTTTATCCACAGGGATTAGCAATCAGCCCCAGCATTTT | CASSLSTGISNQPQHF | - | - | 16 | TRBJ1-5 | TRBV28
TGTGCCAGTAGTATTAGGATCAGCACAGGGGCGGGAGGGCCGGATGAAAAACTGTTTTTT | CASSIRISTGAGGPDEKLFF | - | TRBD1 | 20 | TRBJ1-4 | TRBV19
TGCAGCGGACTGGGGGGAAACTATGGCTACACCTTC | CSGLGGNYGYTF | few | - | 12 | TRBJ1-2 | TRBV29-1
TGCGCCAGCGGGACTGGGAGTACCGGGGAGCTGTTTTTT | CASGTGSTGELFF | - | - | 13 | TRBJ2-2 | TRBV5-1
TGTGCCAGCAGCCAAGGTCCGTTAGACTCCTACGAGCAGTACTTC | CASSQGPLDSYEQYF | - | - | 15 | TRBJ2-7 | TRBV3-1/TRBV3-2
TGCGCCAGCAGCTTGGACACAACCAATCAGCCCCAGCATTTT | CASSLDTTNQPQHF | - | - | 14 | TRBJ1-5 | TRBV5-1
TGTGCCAGCAGCGTAGGGTTAGCGGGCCCTATTGAGCAGTTCTTC | CASSVGLAGPIEQFF | - | TRBD2 | 15 | TRBJ2-1 | TRBV9
TGTGCCAGCAGTGAGACTAGCGGGGGCACAGATACGCAGTATTTT | CASSETSGGTDTQYF | - | TRBD2 | 15 | TRBJ2-3 | TRBV6-4
TGTGCCAGCAGCCAACGATATGGAGCGAACACCGGGGAGCTGTTTTTT | CASSQRYGANTGELFF | - | - | 16 | TRBJ2-2 | TRBV3-1/TRBV3-2
TGTGCCCCCCCGGGACAGGGGGCCACCCAGCCCCAGCATTTT | CAPPGQGATQPQHF | - | TRBD1 | 14 | TRBJ1-5 | TRBV15
TGTGCCAGCAGTTTCACAGGGAACACTGAAGCTTTCTTT | CASSFTGNTEAFF | - | - | 13 | TRBJ1-1 | TRBV27
TGTGCCAGCAGCCAAGTTTCAGGCTCGTCACCCCTCCACTTT | CASSQVSGSSPLHF | - | - | 14 | TRBJ1-6 | TRBV3-1/TRBV3-2
TGTGCCAGCAGCTTAGAGGAGTTTTCACCCCTCCACTTT | CASSLEEFSPLHF | - | - | 13 | TRBJ1-6 | TRBV11-2
TGTGCCAGCAGCCAAGCGGGTAGCGGGGGTACGCAGTATTTT | CASSQAGSGGTQYF | - | TRBD2 | 14 | TRBJ2-3 | TRBV14
TGCGCCAGCAGCTTAGTACTAGCGGGAGCTAAACCCAACTCCTACGAGCAGTACTTC | CASSLVLAGAKPNSYEQYF | - | TRBD2 | 19 | TRBJ2-7 | TRBV5-1
TGTGCCAGCAGCCAAGATTACGGCCAGGGTTTGTACACTGAAGCTTTCTTT | CASSQDYGQGLYTEAFF | - | - | 17 | TRBJ1-1 | TRBV14
TGTGCCAGCAGCCTAAAGCTCCTCGAGGAAGCTTTCTTT | CASSLKLLEEAFF | - | - | 13 | TRBJ1-1 | TRBV6-5
TGTGCCACCAGCAGAGATGGGGGGACAGTTGCAACTAATGAAAAACTGTTTTTT | CATSRDGGTVATNEKLFF | - | TRBD1 | 18 | TRBJ1-4 | TRBV15
TGTGCCAGCAGCCGAGGACTAGCGGGAGGATTCTCCTACGAGCAGTACTTC | CASSRGLAGGFSYEQYF | - | TRBD2 | 17 | TRBJ2-7 | TRBV9
TGTGCCAGCAGTTACTCGAGCACGGGGTCCTACGAGCAGTACTTC | CASSYSSTGSYEQYF | - | - | 15 | TRBJ2-7 | TRBV6-6
TGTGCCAGCAGTTCGACTAGCGGGGGTTTCACAGATACGCAGTATTTT | CASSSTSGGFTDTQYF | - | TRBD2 | 16 | TRBJ2-3 | TRBV2
TGTGCCAGCAGTGACGGGGAGCAGTACTTC | CASSDGEQYF | - | - | 10 | TRBJ2-7 | TRBV2
TGTGCCAGCAGATCGACAGGAGCTAACTATGGCTACACCTTC | CASRSTGANYGYTF | - | - | 14 | TRBJ1-2 | TRBV6-5
TGTGCCAGCAGTGTGGGACAGTTACTTTATAGCAATCAGCCCCAGCATTTT | CASSVGQLLYSNQPQHF | - | TRBD1 | 17 | TRBJ1-5 | TRBV6-1
TGTGCCAGCAGTTTCTCAGGGCTGGAGACCCAGTACTTC | CASSFSGLETQYF | - | - | 13 | TRBJ2-5 | TRBV12-3/TRBV12-4
TGTGCCAGAAGACTCAGGGGAGTTAGTGGGTTCTTC | CARRLRGVSGFF | - | - | 12 | TRBJ2-1 | TRBV7-5
TGTGCTACCGGGACAGCGTACACTAACACCGGGGAGCTGTTTTTT | CATGTAYTNTGELFF | once | TRBD1 | 15 | TRBJ2-2 | TRBV28
TGTGCCAGCAGCCAAGAGCTCCCCGGTCAGCCCCAGCATTTT | CASSQELPGQPQHF | - | - | 14 | TRBJ1-5 | TRBV3-1/TRBV3-2
TGTGCTAGCAGCTTATTTAAGGGGCCGGGTTTTACTGAAGCTTTCTTT | CASSLFKGPGFTEAFF | - | - | 16 | TRBJ1-1 | TRBV7-7
TGTGCCATCAGAGGGGACAGCTCCTCCTACGAGCAGTACTTC | CAIRGDSSSYEQYF | - | TRBD1 | 14 | TRBJ2-7 | TRBV10-3
TGTGCCAGCAGCCTCACCGGGACAGGGACTTACAATGAGCAGTTCTTC | CASSLTGTGTYNEQFF | - | TRBD1 | 16 | TRBJ2-1 | TRBV9
TGCGCCAGCAGCTTTAGGGGAGGCTACGAGCAGTACTTC | CASSFRGGYEQYF | once | - | 13 | TRBJ2-7 | TRBV5-1
TGTGCCAGCAAGAATACAGGGACTGAAGCTTTCTTT | CASKNTGTEAFF | - | - | 12 | TRBJ1-1 | TRBV6-5
TGTGCCAGCAGCCCCGGACAGGGTGAGGACTATGGCTACACCTTC | CASSPGQGEDYGYTF | - | TRBD1 | 15 | TRBJ1-2 | TRBV7-6
TGCAGCGTTGAAGGGACACCTAGCACAGATACGCAGTATTTT | CSVEGTPSTDTQYF | - | - | 14 | TRBJ2-3 | TRBV29-1
TGCGCCAGCAGCGGACCGGGACTAGCCGGGGCCGAGCAGTACTTC | CASSGPGLAGAEQYF | - | TRBD2 | 15 | TRBJ2-7 | TRBV10-2
TGTGCCAGCAGCAAGGCGGCGGCGGAGACCCAGTACTTC | CASSKAAAETQYF | - | - | 13 | TRBJ2-5 | TRBV3-1/TRBV3-2
TGTGCCAGCCTTACAAGTGCTAGCTCTGATACGCAGTATTTT | CASLTSASSDTQYF | - | - | 14 | TRBJ2-3 | TRBV18
TGTGCCAGCAGCGATGGGACAGCGAGCGGCTACACCTTC | CASSDGTASGYTF | - | TRBD1 | 13 | TRBJ1-2 | TRBV7-9
TGTGCCAGCGAGGGCCTTGGATACGAGCAGTACTTC | CASEGLGYEQYF | - | - | 12 | TRBJ2-7 | TRBV3-1/TRBV3-2
TGTGCCAGTAGGGGACTCTTGAATCAGCCCCAGCATTTT | CASRGLLNQPQHF | - | - | 13 | TRBJ1-5 | TRBV19
TGTGCCAGCAGCGCTTCCCACAGGGGGGAGACCCAGTACTTC | CASSASHRGETQYF | - | TRBD1 | 14 | TRBJ2-5 | TRBV2
TGCGCCAGCAGCTTGGCCCAGGACTGGGGCTACACCTTC | CASSLAQDWGYTF | - | - | 13 | TRBJ1-2 | TRBV5-1
TGTGCCAGCAGCTTGGACAGGGGAGACTACGAGCAGTACTTC | CASSLDRGDYEQYF | - | TRBD1 | 14 | TRBJ2-7 | TRBV7-8
TGTGCCAGCAGCCCTAGCGGGGGGGCCAAGGAGACCCAGTACTTC | CASSPSGGAKETQYF | - | TRBD2 | 15 | TRBJ2-5 | TRBV3-1/TRBV3-2
TGTGCCAGCAGTACCAGACAGGCGGATCAGCCCCAGCATTTT | CASSTRQADQPQHF | - | - | 14 | TRBJ1-5 | TRBV28
TGCGCCAGCGCCCAGGAGGGTGACACTGAAGCTTTCTTT | CASAQEGDTEAFF | - | - | 13 | TRBJ1-1 | TRBV5-1
TGCGCCAGCAGCTTGGCCTCCGGGACAAACTCTTATGGCTACACCTTC | CASSLASGTNSYGYTF | - | - | 16 | TRBJ1-2 | TRBV5-1
TGTGCCAGCAGCCAAGGACAGGGGTTGAACACTGAAGCTTTCTTT | CASSQGQGLNTEAFF | - | TRBD1 | 15 | TRBJ1-1 | TRBV7-8
TGTGCCAGCAGGGGACAGTCCTACGAGCAGTACTTC | CASRGQSYEQYF | few | TRBD1 | 12 | TRBJ2-7 | TRBV2
TGCGCCAGCAGCTTTACCGCCGGACTAGCGGGAGGCAATGAGCAGTTCTTC | CASSFTAGLAGGNEQFF | once | TRBD2 | 17 | TRBJ2-1 | TRBV5-1
TGTGCCAGCAGTTACGGGACAGGGGGCCGCGAGCAGTTCTTC | CASSYGTGGREQFF | - | TRBD1 | 14 | TRBJ2-1 | TRBV7-2
TGCGCCAGCAGCGCAGGGATTGCTTTACTTCAAGAGACCCAGTACTTC | CASSAGIALLQETQYF | few | - | 16 | TRBJ2-5 | TRBV5-1